The 32 T cell receptor beta chains below were found in one sample sequenced in a study of cytomegalovirus exposure and HLA in healthy donors. Primers for the PCR totalled 60 Vbeta and 13 Jbeta. Here immunoSEQ multiplex PCR was the method, and the copy in TCRdb shows in-frame clones only, minus some. The table includes some 110,000 clones, more than 75% detected once. The source material was PBMCs. The source of these receptors is a woman between 18 and 29 years old in good health and CMV-seropositive.

The chain uses TRBV15 and TRBJ2-1, with TRBD1 matching over 7 bases. Germline V gene lookup returns CDR1 LNHNV and CDR2 YYDKDF (reference sequence). The CDR3 sequence is 14 residues long. V was clipped by 3 bases and J by 3 bases; unmatched bases: 2. CDR3 amino acids: CATSRRGLYNEQFF. CDR3 nucleotide sequence: TGTGCCACCAGCAGGAGGGGGCTCTACAATGAGCAGTTCTTC.

The gene calls are TRBV2 and TRBJ1-5, with TRBD1 matching over 8 bases. The CDR3 is 16 amino acids. CDR1 and CDR2 from the germline V gene are SNHLY and FYNNEI. The J segment lost 1 base and the V segment lost 6 bases, leaving 8 bases of the junction unmatched. The CDR3, as DNA: TGTGCCAGCAGGGGCCAGACAGGGGTGAGCAATCAGCCCCAGCATTTT. Protein sequence: CASRGQTGVSNQPQHF.

The chain couples TRBV21-1 to TRBJ2-5; the DNA was not compared with TRBD1, the D call given in the table. TRBV21-1 is annotated as a pseudogene. This CDR3 region has 15 residues. CDR3: CASSKSDRGQETQYF. The CDR3 DNA reads TGTGCCAGCAGCAAATCGGACAGGGGCCAAGAGACCCAGTACTTC.

Details on this clone: No conserved phenylalanine or tryptophan ends this CDR3, so it is likely a read error. J is TRBJ2-2 and V is TRBV13; the D gene is possibly TRBD1 (6 bases). V lost 3 bases, J lost 0 bases, and 8 bases lay in between. Germline CDR1 and CDR2: PRHDT and FYEKMQ (reference sequence). This CDR3 region has 15 residues. The CDR3 here is CASSFGTPNTGELFV. For the CDR3, the DNA is TGTGCCAGCAGCTTTGGGACACCGAACACCGGGGAGCTGTTTGTT.

The V and J genes are TRBV27 and TRBJ2-7, with D tentatively TRBD2 (5 bases). V dropped 6 bases and J dropped 0 bases, with 12 bases sitting between them. Germline-derived CDR1 and CDR2 are MNHEY and SMNVEV (reference sequence). The CDR3 has 14 residues. CDR3 protein: CASRGLTSSYEQYF. The CDR3 DNA is TGTGCCAGCAGAGGACTCACCAGCTCCTACGAGCAGTACTTC.

The chain carries TRBV6-6 and TRBJ2-1; D perhaps matches TRBD1 (6 bases). Trimming pared 7 bases from V and 5 bases from J, leaving 18 bases between. The germline V gene encodes CDR1 MNHNY and CDR2 SVGAGI (reference sequence). The CDR3 contains 15 residues. DNA for the CDR3: TGTGCCAGCACCCATTTGGGGGCGGGCAACAATGAGCAGTTCTTC. Its protein product is CASTHLGAGNNEQFF.

This clone came up a few times. In DNA form, the CDR3 reads TGCGCCAGCAGCCAAAGGGACAGTAGCACAGATACGCAGTATTTT. Translation gives CASSQRDSSTDTQYF. This chain joins TRBV4-1 and TRBJ2-3; the match to TRBD1 covers 7 bases. The CDR3 contains 15 residues. Unmatched junction bases numbered 2, after V lost 2 bases and J lost 0 bases. Germline-derived CDR1 and CDR2 are MGHRA and YSYEKL.

The rearrangement links TRBV29-1 to TRBJ2-7, with 8 bases that match TRBD2. Germline lookup yields CDR1 SQVTM and CDR2 ANQGSEA. V shed 3 bases, J shed 5 bases, and the junction held 9 bases outside the gene matches. The CDR3 has 14 amino acids. The CDR3 sequence: CSVDIGTSLNEQYF. In DNA form, the CDR3 reads TGCAGCGTTGATATTGGGACTAGTCTCAACGAGCAGTACTTC.

This clone has a handful of counts. The V and J genes are TRBV2 and TRBJ1-2; D perhaps matches TRBD1 (6 bases). The CDR3 totals 14 residues. Deletions cut 7 bases from V and 4 bases from J, with 16 bases between. CDR1 and CDR2 from the germline V gene are SNHLY and FYNNEI. As DNA, the CDR3 is TGTGCCAGCACCCTCGGACAGAGCAGCTATGGCTACACCTTC. It yields the protein CASTLGQSSYGYTF.

The genes are TRBV7-9 and TRBJ2-5; D possibly corresponds to TRBD1 (6 bases). CDR3 length: 14 residues. The ends were cut back, 5 bases at V and 5 bases at J, with 15 bases in the middle. Germline lookup yields CDR1 SEHNR and CDR2 FQNEAQ (reference sequence). CDR3 nucleotides: TGTGCCAGCAGCGACAGGAAAACGGGGGAGACCCAGTACTTC. The encoded protein is CASSDRKTGETQYF.

The chain combines TRBV6-5 with TRBJ1-1, with 8 bases aligning to TRBD1. V shed 5 bases and J 3 bases; nucleotides not matched to a gene: 5. The CDR3 spans 14 residues. Germline CDR1 reads MNHEY; CDR2 reads SVGAGI. The CDR3 DNA is TGTGCCAGCAGTGCAGGGGGCCCTGACACTGAAGCTTTCTTT. Protein sequence: CASSAGGPDTEAFF.

This sequence joins TRBV6-1 and TRBJ1-3; no reliable D call. Germline V lookup: CDR1 MNHNS, CDR2 SASEGT. Trimming removed 2 bases at V and 1 base at J, with 21 bases between. The CDR3 extends over 19 amino acids. CDR3 residues: CASSEPGRIMSNSGNTIYF. CDR3 coding DNA: TGTGCCAGCAGTGAACCGGGAAGAATCATGTCAAATTCTGGAAACACCATATATTTT.

This chain links TRBV6-1 with TRBJ1-1; D perhaps matches TRBD1 (6 bases). V lost 5 bases to trimming and J lost 1 base, with 11 bases between them. Germline V lookup: CDR1 MNHNS, CDR2 SASEGT. The CDR3 extends over 14 amino acids. Here the CDR3 DNA reads TGTGCCAGCAGTCCGCAGACAGGGAACACTGAAGCTTTCTTT. This gives the protein CASSPQTGNTEAFF.

This chain links TRBV7-2 with TRBJ1-5; perhaps TRBD1 as D (5 bases). V dropped 5 bases and J dropped 2 bases, with 10 bases sitting between them. This CDR3 has 14 residues. The germline V gene encodes CDR1 SGHTA and CDR2 FQGNSA. This CDR3 is CASSGGGGNQPQHF. The CDR3 DNA reads as TGTGCCAGCAGCGGTGGGGGGGGCAATCAGCCCCAGCATTTT.

The genes are TRBV2 and TRBJ2-7; a possible D gene is TRBD2 (6 bases). CDR1 and CDR2 (germline): SNHLY, FYNNEI. The CDR3 is made up of 14 amino acids. The V and J ends lost 1 base and 4 bases respectively, with 11 bases between them. In DNA form, the CDR3 reads TGTGCCAGCAGTGAAGGACTAGGACTTTACGAGCAGTACTTC. This codes for CASSEGLGLYEQYF.

This chain links TRBV6-1 with TRBJ1-2; unclear D gene. The ends were cut back, 2 bases at V and 2 bases at J, with 21 bases in the middle. Germline lookup yields CDR1 MNHNS and CDR2 SASEGT. This CDR3 region has 18 residues. The CDR3 DNA sequence: TGTGCCAGCAGTGAAACCCACAGAGGGCCACTTCGGAACTATGGCTACACCTTC. Translated, it gives CASSETHRGPLRNYGYTF.

This chain uses TRBV30 with TRBJ2-7; the D gene is possibly TRBD1 (7 bases). The CDR3 consists of 14 residues. The germline CDR1 and CDR2 sequences are GTSNPN and SVGIG (reference sequence). V was pared by 2 bases and J by 0 bases, with 11 bases between. The DNA of the CDR3 is TGTGCCTGGAGTCAGGGGGGAAGCTCCTACGAGCAGTACTTC. It codes for CAWSQGGSSYEQYF. Drawing the rest from reference TRBV30 and TRBJ2-7, the complete variable domain is SQTIHQWPATLVQPVGSPLSLECTVEGTSNPNLYWYRQAAGRGLQLLFYSVGIGQISSEVPQNLSASRPQDRQFILSSKKLLLSDSGFYLCAWSQGGSSYEQYFGPGTRLTVT.

This chain links TRBV27 with TRBJ2-1; D is possibly TRBD1 (5 bases). CDR3 size: 15 residues. V lost 0 bases and J 2 bases, leaving 8 bases between the germline ends. Per germline, CDR1 MNHEY and CDR2 SMNVEV (reference sequence). The CDR3 protein is CASSLSAGPYNEQFF. CDR3 coding DNA: TGTGCCAGCAGTTTATCTGCAGGGCCCTACAATGAGCAGTTCTTC.

CDR3 protein: CASSRGTGSQPQHF. DNA of the CDR3: TGTGCCAGCAGCCGGGGGACAGGGAGTCAGCCCCAGCATTTT. V and J are TRBV6-5 and TRBJ1-5, with TRBD1 identical over 9 bases. Germline V lookup: CDR1 MNHEY, CDR2 SVGAGI. This CDR3 spans 14 amino acids. With 6 bases clipped from V and 6 bases from J, the junction kept 6 bases outside the gene matches.

This clone was observed once. The chain is built from TRBV10-3 and TRBJ2-5; D perhaps matches TRBD2 (5 bases). Germline loops: CDR1 ENHRY, CDR2 SYGVKD. Between the trimmed V and J ends, which lost 4 bases and 5 bases, there was a span of 11 bases. CDR3 length equals 13 residues. CDR3 amino acids: CAISGGKGETQYF. The CDR3 DNA is TGTGCCATCAGTGGAGGGAAAGGGGAGACCCAGTACTTC.

The rearrangement joins TRBV20-1 to TRBJ2-1; D remains ambiguous. This CDR3 is 11 amino acids long. V was cut by 8 bases and J by 7 bases, with 12 bases left in between. Per germline, CDR1 DFQATT and CDR2 SNEGSKA (reference sequence). As DNA, the CDR3 is TGCAGTCCGAACCAGGCTAATGAGCAGTTCTTC. Residues: CSPNQANEQFF.

The chain couples TRBV7-9 to TRBJ2-7; 15 nucleotides agree with TRBD2. The CDR3 runs to 15 residues. Per the germline V gene, CDR1 is SEHNR and CDR2 is FQNEAQ (reference sequence). The junction had 4 bases not matched to a gene; V was cut back by 5 bases and J by 5 bases. CDR3 DNA: TGTGCCAGCAGCCCGGGACTAGCGGGGGGAGACGAGCAGTACTTC. It translates to CASSPGLAGGDEQYF.

For the CDR3, the DNA is TGTGCCAGCAGCTTATCGGGAGGCCGGGAGACCCAGTACTTC. As protein: CASSLSGGRETQYF. The chain employs TRBV7-9 and TRBJ2-5; TRBD2 aligns across 7 bases. CDR1 and CDR2 (germline): SEHNR, FQNEAQ (reference sequence). Losses at the gene ends were 2 bases for V and 5 bases for J; bases not matched to a gene: 5. The CDR3 covers 14 residues.

Of note for this clone: It differs at one base from a far larger clone, so likely a read error. Other DNA sequences in the same sample also yield this CDR3. This rearrangement joins TRBV28 to TRBJ2-7; TRBD2 is a possible D gene (5 bases). This CDR3 contains 12 residues. The V gene's germline CDR1 is MDHEN and CDR2 SYDVKM. The CDR3 sequence: CASRLGGNEQYF. In DNA, the CDR3 is TGTGCCAGCCGTTTAGGAGGAAACGAGCAGTACTTC.

This clone appeared a few times. V is TRBV11-2 and J is TRBJ2-5; D is possibly TRBD1 (6 bases). Germline V gene data show CDR1 as SGHAT and CDR2 as FQNNGV. CDR3 length: 13 amino acids. With 4 bases removed from V and 2 bases from J, the gap between germline ends came to 8 bases. The CDR3: CASSSRGQETQYF. The CDR3 DNA is TGTGCCAGCAGCTCGAGGGGGCAAGAGACCCAGTACTTC. Full variable domain (outside the CDR3, taken from reference TRBV11-2 and TRBJ2-5): EAGVAQSPRYKIIEKRQSVAFWCNPISGHATLYWYQQILGQGPKLLIQFQNNGVVDDSQLPKDRFSAERLKGVDSTLKIQPAKLEDSAVYLCASSSRGQETQYFGPGTRLLVL.

The chain carries TRBV7-2 and TRBJ2-7; D uncertain. The CDR3 consists of 11 residues. Trimming pared 4 bases from V and 3 bases from J, leaving 4 bases between. Germline V gene data show CDR1 as SGHTA and CDR2 as FQGNSA. CDR3 sequence reads: CASSYFYEQYF. The CDR3 DNA is TGTGCCAGCAGCTACTTCTACGAGCAGTACTTC.

The rearrangement uses TRBV28 and TRBJ1-5; possibly TRBD1 for D (6 bases). The length of the CDR3 is 15 residues. Germline CDR1 MDHEN, CDR2 SYDVKM. V lost 6 bases, J lost 1 base, and 13 bases lay in between. The DNA for the CDR3 is TGTGCCAGCAGGCCCGCAGGGGAGAGCAATCAGCCCCAGCATTTT. It yields the protein CASRPAGESNQPQHF. The full variable domain, with the rest looked up from reference TRBV28 and TRBJ1-5, is DVKVTQSSRYLVKRTGEKVFLECVQDMDHENMFWYRQDPGLGLRLIYFSYDVKMKEKGDIPEGYSVSREKKERFSLILESASTNQTSMYLCASRPAGESNQPQHFGDGTRLSIL.

J is TRBJ2-7 and V is TRBV11-2, with D perhaps TRBD1 (6 bases). The CDR3 consists of 15 residues. Germline assignment: CDR1 SGHAT and CDR2 FQNNGV. Trimming shortened V by 5 bases and J by 6 bases, and 20 bases separated the two germline ends. This CDR3 reads CASSLSTGLLGEQYF. The DNA of the CDR3 is TGTGCCAGCAGCCTATCCACAGGGCTCCTCGGCGAGCAGTACTTC.

This rearrangement joins TRBV5-5 to TRBJ2-2; 10 nucleotides match TRBD2. The CDR3 loop spans 15 amino acids. V gave up 5 bases and J gave up 8 bases; unmatched junction bases: 9. Germline CDR1 and CDR2: SGHKS and YYEKEE (reference sequence). CDR3 in amino acids: CASSPRTSGLGELFF. CDR3 sequence (DNA): TGTGCCAGCAGTCCAAGGACTAGCGGTCTGGGGGAGCTGTTTTTT. The variable domain in full, completed from reference TRBV5-5 and TRBJ2-2, reads DAGVTQSPTHLIKTRGQQVTLRCSPISGHKSVSWYQQVLGQGPQFIFQYYEKEERGRGNFPDRFSARQFPNYSSELNVNALLLGDSALYLCASSPRTSGLGELFFGEGSRLTVL.

V gene TRBV4-1 combines with J gene TRBJ1-4, with 10 bases fitting TRBD1. The V segment lost 1 base and the J segment 4 bases; nucleotides outside the gene matches: 0. Germline loops: CDR1 MGHRA, CDR2 YSYEKL. The CDR3 runs to 15 residues. CDR3 bases: TGCGCCAGCAGCCAAGGGGACAGGGGTAATGAAAAACTGTTTTTT. The encoded protein is CASSQGDRGNEKLFF.

This chain uses TRBV9 with TRBJ2-1, with a tentative D call TRBD2 (5 bases). V dropped 0 bases and J dropped 0 bases, with 10 bases sitting between them. Germline V CDR1 and CDR2: SGDLS, YYNGEE. This CDR3 region has 16 residues. This chain's CDR3 is CASSVEEGSSYNEQFF. In DNA, the CDR3 is TGTGCCAGCAGCGTAGAAGAGGGATCCTCCTACAATGAGCAGTTCTTC. Together with reference TRBV9 and TRBJ2-1, the CDR3 gives the full variable domain: DSGVTQTPKHLITATGQRVTLRCSPRSGDLSVYWYQQSLDQGLQFLIQYYNGEERAKGNILERFSAQQFPDLHSELNLSSLELGDSALYFCASSVEEGSSYNEQFFGPGTRLTVL.

J is TRBJ2-1 and V is TRBV28; maybe TRBD2 (6 bases). V lost 7 bases, J lost 5 bases, and 12 bases lay in between. CDR3 length: 13 amino acids. Germline CDR1 is MDHEN and CDR2 is SYDVKM. The CDR3 loop is CASTLEGHNEQFF. The CDR3 bases are TGTGCCAGCACCCTGGAGGGCCACAATGAGCAGTTCTTC.